These 24 T cell receptor beta chains originate from one sample sequenced in a study of OX40 agonist ivuxolimab in advanced cancers. Libraries were prepared by immunoSEQ multiplex PCR; TCRdb keeps only in-frame clonotypes and omits some of them. This repertoire shows around 76,000 clones, around 80% found once; its top ten account for approximately 5%. Source: CD4+ or CD8+ T cells sorted from blood, taken in a trial of the OX40 agonist ivuxolimab. These TCRs come from an adult with an advanced solid tumor such as melanoma, head and neck, liver or kidney cancer.

This clone came up a few times. The chain uses TRBV7-9 and TRBJ2-7; 7 nucleotides match TRBD1. Unmatched junction bases numbered 6, after V lost 1 base and J lost 0 bases. This CDR3 comprises 16 residues. Germline V CDR1 and CDR2: SEHNR, FQNEAQ (reference sequence). This chain's CDR3 is CASSLDWDSNSYEQYF. The CDR3 bases are TGTGCCAGCAGCTTAGACTGGGACAGCAACTCCTACGAGCAGTACTTC.

Only a few counts were recorded for this clone. Different DNA sequences within this sample yield the same CDR3. The rearrangement links TRBV5-4 to TRBJ1-1, with D perhaps TRBD1 (5 bases). This CDR3 is 14 amino acids long. Germline assignment: CDR1 SGHNT and CDR2 YYREEE (reference sequence). V was pared by 4 bases and J by 1 base, with 11 bases between. The CDR3 sequence: CASSLRQKNTEAFF. The CDR3 DNA reads TGTGCCAGCAGCCTCAGACAGAAGAACACTGAAGCTTTCTTT.

This chain connects TRBV15 to TRBJ2-6; D may be TRBD1 or TRBD2 (5 bases each). Germline CDR1 reads LNHNV; CDR2 reads YYDKDF (reference sequence). The V end was cut by 8 bases, the J end by 4 bases, with 15 bases between. The CDR3 has 15 amino acids. This CDR3 is CATASGASGANVLTF. CDR3 DNA: TGTGCCACCGCTTCCGGGGCGTCGGGGGCCAACGTCCTGACTTTC.

The V and J genes are TRBV6-1 and TRBJ1-3; no clear D gene. There are 15 residues in the CDR3. The germline V gene has CDR1 MNHNS and CDR2 SASEGT. Trimming pared 6 bases from V and 0 bases from J, leaving 12 bases between. CDR3 in DNA: TGTGCCAGCAGAGGACGCCTTTCCTCTGGAAACACCATATATTTT. Protein: CASRGRLSSGNTIYF.

The genes are TRBV25-1 and TRBJ1-5; TRBD1 matches at 9 bases. This CDR3 has 14 amino acids. Germline CDR1 MGHDK, CDR2 SYGVNS. V trimming: 4 bases; J trimming: 2 bases; junction bases outside the gene matches: 0. The CDR3 nucleotides read TGTGCCAGCAGTGGGACAGGGGGCAATCAGCCCCAGCATTTT. Residues: CASSGTGGNQPQHF. Variable domain in full (rest from reference TRBV25-1 and TRBJ1-5): EADIYQTPRYLVIGTGKKITLECSQTMGHDKMYWYQQDPGMELHLIHYSYGVNSTEKGDLSSESTVSRIRTEHFPLTLESARPSHTSQYLCASSGTGGNQPQHFGDGTRLSIL.

J is TRBJ2-5 and V is TRBV11-2, with TRBD2 as a possible D gene (7 bases). The length of the CDR3 is 16 residues. Trimming shortened V by 0 bases and J by 5 bases, and 16 bases separated the two germline ends. The germline CDR1 and CDR2 sequences are SGHAT and FQNNGV. The CDR3 here is CASSLDRGGARETQYF. The CDR3 DNA follows: TGTGCCAGCAGCTTAGATCGAGGGGGGGCCAGGGAGACCCAGTACTTC.

The chain uses TRBV6-5 and TRBJ1-2; D is uncertain. The CDR3 covers 15 residues. Trimming left V 10 bases short and J 9 bases short, with 27 bases between. Germline loops: CDR1 MNHEY, CDR2 SVGAGI. CDR3 residues: CATHPGEALAISYTF. The DNA of the CDR3 is TGTGCCACCCACCCCGGGGAGGCGCTCGCGATTAGCTACACCTTC.

Written as DNA, the CDR3 is TGTGCCAGCAGGTCGCAACAGGGTACTGTGAGCGGCTACACCTTC. Its translation is CASRSQQGTVSGYTF. The chain combines TRBV27 with TRBJ1-2; perhaps TRBD1 as D (6 bases). V lost 6 bases and J 8 bases, leaving 22 bases between the germline ends. Germline lookup yields CDR1 MNHEY and CDR2 SMNVEV (reference sequence). This CDR3 spans 15 amino acids.

In its sample, this clone was seen a few times. This rearrangement joins TRBV20-1 to TRBJ2-7, with 7 bases that match TRBD2. The CDR3 has 11 residues. The J segment lost 3 bases and the V segment lost 7 bases, leaving 3 bases of the junction unmatched. Germline CDR1 is DFQATT and CDR2 is SNEGSKA (reference sequence). The CDR3 nucleotides are TGCAGTGGGCGGGAGAACTACGAGCAGTACTTC. Residues: CSGRENYEQYF.

The chain couples TRBV5-1 to TRBJ1-4; D perhaps matches TRBD1 (6 bases). Trimming stripped 3 bases from V and 1 base from J, with 16 bases between. The CDR3 spans 17 residues. Germline CDR1 and CDR2: SGHRS and YFSETQ. The CDR3 DNA follows: TGCGCCAGCAGCTCGGACAGCTCCGGGCGAACTAATGAAAAACTGTTTTTT. Protein product: CASSSDSSGRTNEKLFF.

The rearrangement links TRBV2 to TRBJ1-4; D might be TRBD1 (5 bases). Trimming took 3 bases from V and 0 from J, leaving 11 bases between them. The CDR3 spans 16 residues. CDR1 is SNHLY and CDR2 is FYNNEI in the germline V gene. The CDR3 coding sequence is TGTGCCAGCAGTGAGTTAGGGGTTGCAACTAATGAAAAACTGTTTTTT. It encodes CASSELGVATNEKLFF.

The chain uses TRBV4-1 and TRBJ1-2; no firm D call. Per germline, CDR1 MGHRA and CDR2 YSYEKL. This CDR3 contains 14 residues. V lost 0 bases and J 4 bases, leaving 9 bases between the germline ends. CDR3 coding DNA: TGCGCCAGCAGCCAAGATCCCCCGGGCTATGGCTACACCTTC. Its protein product is CASSQDPPGYGYTF.

The CDR3 DNA reads as TGCGCCAGCAGCTTGGCCGGGACTAGCACAGATACGCAGTATTTT. Its translation: CASSLAGTSTDTQYF. This chain uses TRBV5-1 with TRBJ2-3; TRBD2 might be the D (6 bases). In germline, CDR1 is SGHRS, CDR2 YFSETQ. The CDR3 contains 15 residues. V dropped 0 bases and J dropped 0 bases, with 8 bases sitting between them.

The genes are TRBV11-2 and TRBJ1-2; D unresolved. This CDR3 has 13 residues. The ends were cut back, 4 bases at V and 4 bases at J, with 10 bases in the middle. Per germline, CDR1 SGHAT and CDR2 FQNNGV. CDR3 loop: CASSSEAGYGYTF. The CDR3 nucleotides are TGTGCCAGCAGCTCCGAGGCGGGCTATGGCTACACCTTC.

The rearrangement joins TRBV28 to TRBJ2-1; 9 bases line up with TRBD2. J gave up 8 bases and V 2 bases, and 10 bases lay outside the gene matches. Germline loops: CDR1 MDHEN, CDR2 SYDVKM. CDR3 length: 16 residues. The CDR3 loop is CASSLLGSGSIDEQFF. CDR3 nucleotide sequence: TGTGCCAGCAGTTTACTCGGTAGCGGGAGCATCGATGAGCAGTTCTTC. The complete variable domain, with remaining parts taken from reference TRBV28 and TRBJ2-1, reads DVKVTQSSRYLVKRTGEKVFLECVQDMDHENMFWYRQDPGLGLRLIYFSYDVKMKEKGDIPEGYSVSREKKERFSLILESASTNQTSMYLCASSLLGSGSIDEQFFGPGTRLTVL.

This clone has just a few counts. The chain employs TRBV7-2 and TRBJ1-1, with 8 bases aligning to TRBD1. Trimming took 5 bases from V and 1 from J; bases not matched to a gene: 9. The CDR3 spans 16 residues. Germline V gene lookup returns CDR1 SGHTA and CDR2 FQGNSA. Here the CDR3 reads CASSRGGTGWNTEAFF. CDR3 nucleotides: TGTGCCAGCAGCCGCGGCGGGACAGGTTGGAACACTGAAGCTTTCTTT.

The chain links TRBV27 to TRBJ1-2; D gene unclear. V gave up 5 bases and J gave up 2 bases, with 15 bases separating them. CDR3 size: 15 residues. The germline V gene encodes CDR1 MNHEY and CDR2 SMNVEV (reference sequence). CDR3 in DNA: TGTGCCAGCAGTCGTAGTCCCGACCGCAACTATGGCTACACCTTC. As protein: CASSRSPDRNYGYTF.

V is TRBV9 and J is TRBJ2-1; TRBD2 aligns across 7 bases. The germline V gene encodes CDR1 SGDLS and CDR2 YYNGEE. CDR3 length equals 14 residues. V was pared by 4 bases and J by 6 bases, with 7 bases of the junction left unmatched. CDR3 residues: CASSPRDYLNEQFF. CDR3 nucleotide sequence: TGTGCCAGCAGCCCGCGGGACTACCTCAATGAGCAGTTCTTC.

The V call is TRBV5-1, the J call TRBJ2-7; D is perhaps TRBD1 (5 bases). This CDR3 contains 14 residues. Trimming left V 1 base short and J 5 bases short, with 13 bases between. CDR1 is SGHRS, CDR2 YFSETQ, per germline. CDR3 DNA: TGCGCCAGCAGCTTGTCCAGGGTACTCCACGAGCAGTACTTC. It translates to CASSLSRVLHEQYF.

The genes are TRBV6-1 and TRBJ1-1; D is possibly TRBD1 (6 bases). The CDR3 runs to 13 residues. The germline V gene has CDR1 MNHNS and CDR2 SASEGT. V lost 10 bases, J lost 3 bases, and 15 bases lay in between. In DNA, the CDR3 is TGTGCCACCAGCCCGGGGGGCCACACTGAAGCTTTCTTT. This encodes CATSPGGHTEAFF.

J is TRBJ1-2 and V is TRBV5-6, with 7 bases aligning to TRBD1. Trimming cost V 0 bases and J 7 bases; bases outside gene matches: 6. Germline assignment: CDR1 SGHDT and CDR2 YYEEEE. The CDR3 loop spans 14 amino acids. CDR3 coding DNA: TGTGCCAGCAGCTTGGCACAGGGGACCCGTGGCTACACCTTC. It codes for CASSLAQGTRGYTF.

The rearrangement joins TRBV5-1 to TRBJ1-2; 8 bases map to TRBD1. The CDR3 runs to 12 residues. The V and J ends lost 4 bases and 13 bases, in that order; junction bases with no gene match: 9. Germline assignment: CDR1 SGHRS and CDR2 YFSETQ. Here the CDR3 DNA reads TGCGCCAGCAGCATAGTGGGACAGGCCGGCACCTTC. This translates into CASSIVGQAGTF.

This sequence joins TRBV6-1 and TRBJ1-4; D unresolved. V was shortened by 4 bases and J by 0 bases, with 9 bases between the two germline ends. Germline CDR1 reads MNHNS; CDR2 reads SASEGT. The length of the CDR3 is 15 residues. CDR3 DNA: TGTGCCAGCAGTGGGAGCCTTTCAACTAATGAAAAACTGTTTTTT. Translation: CASSGSLSTNEKLFF.

This clone was seen once. The chain recombines TRBV4-3 with TRBJ2-3; the match to TRBD1 covers 8 bases. CDR1 and CDR2 from the germline V gene are LGHNA and YSLEER. The CDR3 contains 19 residues. The V and J ends lost 1 base and 0 bases, in that order; junction bases with no gene match: 12. The CDR3 coding sequence is TGCGCCAGCAGCCAAGTTTCAAGACAGGGGTTAGCTAGCACAGATACGCAGTATTTT. Amino acids: CASSQVSRQGLASTDTQYF.